The sequence of this T cell receptor (beta chain) was determined in a study of regulatory T cells. Amplification used 52 TRBV primers and 13 TRBJ primers. The data were produced by immunoSEQ multiplex PCR, yet TCRdb's version contains in-frame clones alone and is incomplete. The sample holds about 35,000 clones, about 91% seen once. As to this clone: Its antigen is unknown.

Autoimmunity was present in every CD3G-deficient patient, worse in two. Patients aged 2 to 39 years had fewer naive and more memory CD4+ and CD8+ T cells. This CDR3 has 15 residues. Germline-derived CDR1 and CDR2 are MNHNS and SASEGT. The V and J ends lost 7 bases and 0 bases respectively, with 15 bases between them. Study-wide results and limits: Regulatory T cells showed the strongest V-J pair restriction and V/J gene skewing among patient repertoires. In CD3G-deficient patients, conventional CD4+ T cells were enriched for hydrophobic CDR3 residues at positions 6 and 7.

The chain carries TRBV6-1 and TRBJ1-2; D gene unclear. The sample consisted of conventional CD4+ T cells sorted from blood. This sequence was found in a young adult with CD3G deficiency. The CDR3 DNA reads as TGTGCCAGCACCAACGCGGCAGGAGCTAACTATGGCTACACCTTC. This encodes CASTNAAGANYGYTF.